The present TCR beta chain was sequenced within a study of blood T cell repertoires in COVID-19. Study-level background: Acute and convalescent COVID-19 specimens originated in the United States, Italy and Spain. PBMCs, B-cell-depleted T cells, or T cells were the source of the cDNA or gDNA that made up the material.

The ends were cut back, 2 bases at V and 3 bases at J, with 8 bases in the middle. Germline CDR1 SEHNR, CDR2 FQNEAQ (reference sequence). The CDR3 has 13 residues. Per the study methods: By means of reference gene primer amplification, nucleated cell counts were estimated. Profiling relied on immunoSEQ multiplex PCR, and the TCRdb table lists in-frame clones only, not all of them. Clonal size and the V and J genes are those of that table, whereas D and trimming came from the DNA. The repertoire holds 95,000 to 150,000 clones, with just under 80% as singletons. The chain couples TRBV7-9 to TRBJ2-7, with no clear D. The source is a man aged 55 to 69 with active or convalescent COVID-19. Sequences were obtained from peripheral blood. CDR3 sequence: CASSLSHSYEQYF. CDR3 coding DNA: TGTGCCAGCAGCTTAAGTCATAGCTACGAGCAGTACTTC.